What follows are 4 T cell receptor beta chains derived from one specimen sequenced in a study of T cell responses to AZD1222 COVID-19 vaccine. Sequenced by immunoSEQ multiplex PCR; TCRdb stores in-frame clones only, minus some. The sample records around 88,000 clones, just over 85% being singletons. The material sequenced was peripheral blood, taken on day 0 of MenACWY control vaccination. These TCRs come from an adult in good health.

This clone is a singleton in its sample. The rearrangement uses TRBV5-1 and TRBJ2-5, with TRBD2 matching over 11 bases. The CDR3 runs to 17 residues. In germline, CDR1 is SGHRS, CDR2 YFSETQ. V lost 2 bases, J lost 5 bases, and 11 bases stayed unmatched. The CDR3 protein is CASSFNLLAGDRETQYF. As DNA, the CDR3 is TGCGCCAGCAGCTTCAACCTACTAGCGGGGGACCGGGAGACCCAGTACTTC.

This clone was recorded a few times. The chain combines TRBV6-2 or TRBV6-3 with TRBJ1-2; TRBD1 matches 8 bases. V lost 2 bases and J lost 5; bases outside the gene matches: 10. CDR1 and CDR2 from the germline V gene are MNHEY and SVGEGT. The CDR3 totals 16 residues. CDR3 in amino acids: CASSYTWTGRGYGYTF. The CDR3 coding sequence is TGTGCCAGCAGTTACACGTGGACAGGGCGGGGATATGGCTACACCTTC.

The genes are TRBV5-1 and TRBJ2-2; 7 bases map to TRBD1. The CDR3 length is 15 residues. The V segment lost 4 bases and the J segment 2 bases; nucleotides outside the gene matches: 5. From germline, CDR1 is SGHRS and CDR2 YFSETQ. CDR3 coding DNA: TGCGCCAGCAGCATCGGACAGGAAAACACCGGGGAGCTGTTTTTT. This translates into CASSIGQENTGELFF.

V is TRBV19 and J is TRBJ1-1; 8 bases line up with TRBD1. This CDR3 contains 14 residues. Germline V CDR1 and CDR2: LNHDA, SQIVND (reference sequence). J lost 4 bases, V lost 4 bases, and 5 bases had no gene match. CDR3 region: CASSNRQGITEAFF. The CDR3 DNA follows: TGTGCCAGTAGTAATCGACAGGGGATCACTGAAGCTTTCTTT.